The clone carrying this TCR beta chain was detected only a few times. The antigen remains unidentified. This record belongs to a study of blood T cells in healthy people across ages. For the second PCR, which ran for about 7 to 11 cycles, a sample-barcoded 5' primer and a J-beta primer mix were used. The yield of each sample was at least 2.5 million CDR3-containing paired-end reads. TCRdb itself ran the 5' RACE reads through MiXCR, one entry per CDR3 protein. The repertoire holds roughly 800,000 distinct CDR3 sequences, 35% to 40% seen once, with 10% to 15% in the top ten. Total RNA extraction produced at least 5 micrograms (per sample) for the study. Germline CDR1 is DFQATT and CDR2 is SNEGSKA (reference sequence). The CDR3 covers 17 residues. V lost 0 bases and J lost 0, with 12 bases in between. Study-wide results and limits: There was no known CMV status for donors, so expanded clonotype changes were possibly confounded.

The chain combines TRBV20-1 with TRBJ1-6; D is perhaps TRBD1 (6 bases). The source material was blood. This clonotype was sampled from a young man in good health. In nucleotides, the CDR3 is TGCAGTGCTAGAGATCAGGGGAGTAGCTCCTATAATTCACCCCTCCACTTT. Translation: CSARDQGSSSYNSPLHF.